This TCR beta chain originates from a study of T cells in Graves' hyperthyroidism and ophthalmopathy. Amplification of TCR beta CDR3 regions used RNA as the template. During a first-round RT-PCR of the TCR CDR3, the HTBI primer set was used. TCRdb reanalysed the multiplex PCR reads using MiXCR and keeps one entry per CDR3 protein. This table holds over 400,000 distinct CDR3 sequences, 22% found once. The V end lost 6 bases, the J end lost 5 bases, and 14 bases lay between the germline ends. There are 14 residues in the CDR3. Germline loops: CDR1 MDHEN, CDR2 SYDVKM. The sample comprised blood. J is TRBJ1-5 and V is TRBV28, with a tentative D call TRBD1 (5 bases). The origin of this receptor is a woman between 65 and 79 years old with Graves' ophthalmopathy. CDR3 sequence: CASSTDRYYQPQHF. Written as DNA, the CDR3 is TGTGCCAGCAGCACAGACAGATATTATCAGCCCCAGCATTTT.